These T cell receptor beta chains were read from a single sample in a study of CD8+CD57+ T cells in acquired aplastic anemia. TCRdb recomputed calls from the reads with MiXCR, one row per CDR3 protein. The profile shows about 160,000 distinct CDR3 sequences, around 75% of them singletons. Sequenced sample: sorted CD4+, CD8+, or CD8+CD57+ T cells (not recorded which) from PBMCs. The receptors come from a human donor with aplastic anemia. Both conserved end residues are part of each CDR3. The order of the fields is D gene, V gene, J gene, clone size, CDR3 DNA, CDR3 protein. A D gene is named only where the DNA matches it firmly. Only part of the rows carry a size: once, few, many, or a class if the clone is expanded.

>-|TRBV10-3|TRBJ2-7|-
TGTGCCATCCGTGGGGCTGACTCCTACGAGCAGTACTTC
CAIRGADSYEQYF
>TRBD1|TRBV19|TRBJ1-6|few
TGTGCCAGTAATCACCAGGGGGCCGATAATTCACCCCTCCACTTT
CASNHQGADNSPLHF
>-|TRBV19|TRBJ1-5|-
TGTGCCAGTAGTATTGGGGCCCGGGGGAATCAGCCCCAGCATTTT
CASSIGARGNQPQHF
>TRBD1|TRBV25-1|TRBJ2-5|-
TGTGCCAGCAGCGAACGTCCACAGGGGCTTACGCAAGAGACCCAGTACTTC
CASSERPQGLTQETQYF
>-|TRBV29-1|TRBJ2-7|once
TGCAGCGTTGATGGTAGGGTTGGCGAGCAGTACTTC
CSVDGRVGEQYF
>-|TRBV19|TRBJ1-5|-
TGTGCCAGTAGTAGTGGTCAGCCCCAGCATTTT
CASSSGQPQHF
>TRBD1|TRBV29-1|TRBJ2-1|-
TGCAGCGTTGAACCCGGGACAGGGACTCTAGCCGCCGACAATGAGCAGTTCTTC
CSVEPGTGTLAADNEQFF
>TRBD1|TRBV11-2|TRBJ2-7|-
TGTGCCAGCAGCTTCCGGACAGGGAATGCCTACGAGCAGTACTTC
CASSFRTGNAYEQYF
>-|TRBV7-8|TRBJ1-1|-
TGTGCCAGCAGCCCACGTACAGGGAACACTGAAGCTTTCTTT
CASSPRTGNTEAFF
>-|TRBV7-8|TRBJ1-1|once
TGTGCCAGCAGCCCCCTCCCAAACTCGAACACTGAAGCTTTCTTT
CASSPLPNSNTEAFF
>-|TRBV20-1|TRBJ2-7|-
TGCAGTGCTAGAGTCCCAGGGGGGATGAGCGAGCAGTACTTC
CSARVPGGMSEQYF